This T cell receptor (beta chain) was profiled in a study of CD8 T cell repertoires and HIV-1 epitope variants. Study-level background: T cells were stimulated with Twenty-five Gag and Nef peptides separately.

A remark on this clone: Its antigen remains unknown. The sample holds other DNA sequences that translate to the same CDR3.

This CDR3 is 15 amino acids long. Germline loops: CDR1 SGDLS, CDR2 YYNGEE. V lost 0 bases and J lost 1, with 9 bases in between. Here immunoSEQ multiplex PCR was the method, and the copy in TCRdb shows in-frame clones only, minus some. Altogether 6,000 or so clones are present, around two thirds being singletons, with the ten largest covering approximately 40%. This clonotype originated in a male donor with HIV. This chain uses TRBV9 with TRBJ2-3; maybe TRBD2 (5 bases). Sequencing was performed on cultured CD8+ T cells derived from PBMCs. The CDR3 spells CASSVGGRGTDTQYF. The DNA of the CDR3 is TGTGCCAGCAGCGTAGGCGGGCGGGGCACAGATACGCAGTATTTT.